This T cell receptor beta chain was found in a study of vaccination and CD4 T cells after COVID-19. Turning to this clonotype: Its antigen is as yet unknown.

Researchers used the Oncomine TCR Beta short-read assay to sequence DNA from cultured CD4+ T cells. TCRdb independently ran MiXCR on the PCR reads; one entry per CDR3 protein. The sample consists of 10,000 to 15,000 distinct CDR3 sequences, about three fifths of them appearing once. As for treatment: roughly 10-day PBMC culture with coronavirus spike peptide pools or control peptides (ViraFEST assay). PBMCs were cultured at two million per well with roughly 10 IU/ml IL-2 and around 10 ug/ml peptide pools. This TCR was recovered from a human donor who had recovered from COVID-19. The sequencing input was CD4+ T cells from blood, cultured in vitro.

CDR3: CAWSGGSTSRGSPLHF. CDR3 bases: TGTGCCTGGAGTGGGGGTTCAACGTCCCGGGGTTCACCCCTCCACTTT. V is TRBV30 and J is TRBJ1-6; no reliable D call. Trimming took 1 base from V and 9 from J, leaving 19 bases between them. The germline V gene encodes CDR1 GTSNPN and CDR2 SVGIG (reference sequence). The CDR3 runs 16 residues.